The clone carrying this T cell receptor beta chain was observed a single time. The sample originates from a study of blood T cell repertoires in COVID-19. Background on the study: T cells, B-cell-depleted T cells, or PBMCs supplied cDNA or gDNA.

Generated by immunoSEQ multiplex PCR, the TCRdb table keeps only in-frame clones and is missing some. Of a few hundred thousand clones in the sample, over 80% were seen once. Germline values: CDR1 SEHNR, CDR2 FQNEAQ (reference sequence). Trimming took 2 bases from V and 6 from J, leaving 5 bases between them. CDR3 length: 12 amino acids. The sequenced sample consisted of PBMCs or T cells enriched from blood (not recorded which). This TCR was sampled from a man under 40 who had recovered from COVID-19. The chain joins TRBV7-9 to TRBJ2-1; D gene uncertain. CDR3 region: CASSLPGNEQFF. For the CDR3, the DNA is TGTGCCAGCAGCTTACCAGGCAATGAGCAGTTCTTC.